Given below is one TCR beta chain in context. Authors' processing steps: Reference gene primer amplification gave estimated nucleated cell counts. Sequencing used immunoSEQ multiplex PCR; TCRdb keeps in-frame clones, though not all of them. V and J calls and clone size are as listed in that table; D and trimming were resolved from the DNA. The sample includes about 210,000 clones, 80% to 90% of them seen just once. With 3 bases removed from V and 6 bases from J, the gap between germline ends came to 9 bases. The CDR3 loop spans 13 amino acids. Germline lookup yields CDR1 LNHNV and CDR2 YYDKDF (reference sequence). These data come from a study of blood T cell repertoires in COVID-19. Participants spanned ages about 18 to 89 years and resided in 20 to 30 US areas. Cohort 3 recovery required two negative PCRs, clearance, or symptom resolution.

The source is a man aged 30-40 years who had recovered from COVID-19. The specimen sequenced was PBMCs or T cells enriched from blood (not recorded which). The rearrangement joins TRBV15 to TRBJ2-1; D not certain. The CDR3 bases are TGTGCCACCAGCAGGTCCGCCGGCAATGAGCAGTTCTTC. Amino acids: CATSRSAGNEQFF.